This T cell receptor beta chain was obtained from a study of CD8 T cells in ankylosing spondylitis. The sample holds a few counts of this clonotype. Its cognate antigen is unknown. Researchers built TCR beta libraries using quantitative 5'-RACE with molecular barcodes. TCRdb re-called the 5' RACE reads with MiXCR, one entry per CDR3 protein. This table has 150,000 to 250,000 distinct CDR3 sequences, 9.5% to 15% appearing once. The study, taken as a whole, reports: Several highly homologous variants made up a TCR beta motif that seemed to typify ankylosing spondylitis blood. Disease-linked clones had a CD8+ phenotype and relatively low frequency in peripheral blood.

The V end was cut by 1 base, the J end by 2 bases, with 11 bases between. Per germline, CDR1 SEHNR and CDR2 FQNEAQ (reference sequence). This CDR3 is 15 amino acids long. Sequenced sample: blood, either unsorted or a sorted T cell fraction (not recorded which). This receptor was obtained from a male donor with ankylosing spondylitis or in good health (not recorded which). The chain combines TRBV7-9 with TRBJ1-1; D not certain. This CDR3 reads CASSLEPGSNTEAFF. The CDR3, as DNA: TGTGCCAGCAGCTTAGAACCAGGCTCAAACACTGAAGCTTTCTTT. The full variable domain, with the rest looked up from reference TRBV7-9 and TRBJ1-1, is DTGVSQNPRHKITKRGQNVTFRCDPISEHNRLYWYRQTLGQGPEFLTYFQNEAQLEKSRLLSDRFSAERPKGSFSTLEIQRTEQGDSAMYLCASSLEPGSNTEAFFGQGTRLTVV.